A selection of T cell receptor beta chains follows, all from one sample in a study of T cells after posttransplantation cyclophosphamide. Assay used: immunoSEQ multiplex PCR; TCRdb lists only in-frame clones, some missing. The table has over 4,000 clones, 75% seen once. Sequencing was performed on PBMCs, taken after allogeneic stem cell transplant with posttransplant cyclophosphamide. Receptors originate from a male patient over 55 who received an allogeneic stem cell transplant from an unrelated donor, was CMV-positive, and had no GVHD. Among the T cells, some may be from the graft donor. Each CDR3 is given with its conserved first and last residue. D genes are given only for firm matches. Size is stated for part of the rows, as once, few or many counts, or as a class when the clone is expanded.

cdr3_aa cdr3_nt j_call d_call v_call clone_size
CASSARGQGFTEAFF TGTGCCAGCAGCGCGAGGGGACAGGGGTTTACTGAAGCTTTCTTT TRBJ1-1 TRBD1 TRBV7-2 -
CTGGPRGTGEGSPLHF TGCACCGGAGGCCCCAGAGGGACAGGTGAAGGTTCACCCCTCCACTTT TRBJ1-6 TRBD1 TRBV29-1 -
CASSLQGPSSYTDTQYF TGTGCCAGCTCACTACAGGGGCCCTCTTCTTACACAGATACGCAGTATTTT TRBJ2-3 TRBD1 TRBV18 -
CASSLDRASGNEQFF TGTGCCAGCAGCTTAGATCGCGCTAGCGGGAATGAGCAGTTCTTC TRBJ2-1 TRBD2 TRBV11-2 -
CASSLAGGWSETQYF TGTGCCAGCAGCTTGGCCGGGGGGTGGAGTGAGACCCAGTACTTC TRBJ2-5 TRBD2 TRBV5-5 -
CASSGQGVERDTQYF TGTGCCAGCAGTGGACAGGGGGTCGAACGAGATACGCAGTATTTT TRBJ2-3 TRBD1 TRBV6-6 -
CAPSKGEKNEKLFF TGTGCCCCCAGTAAAGGGGAAAAAAACGAAAAACTGTTTTTT TRBJ1-4 - TRBV7-2 -
CASTLLQGDTGELFF TGTGCCAGCACTCTATTACAGGGAGACACCGGGGAGCTGTTTTTT TRBJ2-2 - TRBV6-6 -
CASSTDPRGVRGGGSYNEQFF TGTGCCAGCAGCACGGACCCTCGAGGGGTCCGAGGGGGGGGCTCCTACAATGAGCAGTTCTTC TRBJ2-1 - TRBV7-6 -
CASSINRNYGYTF TGTGCCAGTAGTATCAACAGAAACTATGGCTACACCTTC TRBJ1-2 - TRBV19 -
CASSLASGVVDGYTF TGCGCCAGCAGCTTGGCTAGCGGGGTAGTCGATGGCTACACCTTC TRBJ1-2 - TRBV5-1 few
CASSLADSREQFF TGCGCCAGCAGCTTGGCCGACTCTCGTGAGCAGTTCTTC TRBJ2-1 - TRBV5-1 -
CASSYEETQYF TGTGCCAGCAGTTACGAGGAGACCCAGTACTTC TRBJ2-5 - TRBV6-6 -
CASRRGPTYEQYF TGTGCCAGTAGGCGGGGCCCTACCTACGAGCAGTACTTC TRBJ2-7 - TRBV19 -
CASSNPGSGEKLFF TGTGCCAGTAGTAATCCGGGGAGTGGTGAAAAACTGTTTTTT TRBJ1-4 - TRBV19 few
CASSLRSGSSTDTQYF TGCGCCAGCAGCTTACGTAGCGGGAGTTCGACAGATACGCAGTATTTT TRBJ2-3 TRBD2 TRBV5-1 -
CASSLEGGPDEKLFF TGTGCCAGCAGCTTAGAAGGGGGTCCCGATGAAAAACTGTTTTTT TRBJ1-4 - TRBV11-3 -
CASSLHDRVYF TGTGCCAGCAGTTTACACGACAGGGTATATTTT TRBJ1-3 TRBD1 TRBV28 once
CASSLWAGVAGGSYEQYF TGTGCCAGCAGTTTATGGGCCGGGGTAGCGGGGGGCTCCTACGAGCAGTACTTC TRBJ2-7 TRBD2 TRBV28 few
CASSVAGVRETQYF TGTGCCAGCAGTGTAGCGGGAGTTCGGGAGACCCAGTACTTC TRBJ2-5 TRBD2 TRBV28 -
CATSRGTDYNEQHF TGTGCCACCAGCCGCGGGACAGATTACAACGAGCAGCACTTC TRBJ2-7 - TRBV15 -
CASSQQGSRDTQYF TGTGCCAGCTCACAACAGGGCTCCCGGGATACGCAGTATTTT TRBJ2-3 - TRBV18 -
CASSFEGDRNYNEQFF TGTGCCAGCAGTTTTGAGGGGGACAGAAACTACAATGAGCAGTTCTTC TRBJ2-1 TRBD1 TRBV27 medium-sized
CASSLQALNTEAFF TGTGCCAGCAGCCTTCAGGCCCTGAACACTGAAGCTTTCTTT TRBJ1-1 - TRBV7-2 large
CASSFSGFNEQFF TGTGCCAGCAGCTTTAGCGGTTTCAATGAGCAGTTCTTC TRBJ2-1 - TRBV5-8 -
CASRVGPNTGELFF TGTGCCAGCAGGGTGGGGCCAAACACCGGGGAGCTGTTTTTT TRBJ2-2 - TRBV6-1 -
CASSEAGVGNTEAFF TGTGCCAGCAGTGAAGCAGGGGTAGGGAACACTGAAGCTTTCTTT TRBJ1-1 - TRBV6-1 -
CASSLRGASGNTIYF TGTGCCAGTAGTCTCCGTGGAGCTTCTGGAAACACCATATATTTT TRBJ1-3 - TRBV19 -
CASSLESEETQYF TGTGCCAGCAGCTTGGAGTCAGAAGAGACCCAGTACTTC TRBJ2-5 - TRBV5-4 -
CASKGAGPQETQYF TGTGCCAGCAAGGGAGCTGGGCCCCAAGAGACCCAGTACTTC TRBJ2-5 - TRBV6-6 -
CASSLGRNEQFF TGTGCCAGCTCCCTTGGGCGTAATGAGCAGTTCTTC TRBJ2-1 - TRBV18 -
CASSFSPRESGYEQYF TGTGCCAGCAGTTTTTCCCCGCGGGAGAGTGGATACGAGCAGTACTTC TRBJ2-7 TRBD2 TRBV28 -
CASSLSVSQPQHF TGTGCCAGCAGTTTATCTGTCTCCCAGCCCCAGCATTTT TRBJ1-5 - TRBV27 large
CAWSYKAGADTQYF TGTGCCTGGAGTTACAAGGCTGGAGCCGATACGCAGTATTTT TRBJ2-3 - TRBV30 -
CASSDSHGDEQYF TGTGCCAGCAGTGACTCTCACGGGGACGAGCAGTACTTC TRBJ2-7 - TRBV6-4 -
CASTRDERARGLNQPQHF TGTGCCAGTACCAGAGATGAACGAGCCCGGGGTCTCAATCAGCCCCAGCATTTT TRBJ1-5 - TRBV19 -
CASSPGTGETQYF TGTGCCAGCTCACCGGGGACAGGCGAGACCCAGTACTTC TRBJ2-5 TRBD1 TRBV18 -
CASSLRGQGRHEQYF TGTGCCAGCAGCTTACGCGGACAGGGGAGGCACGAGCAGTACTTC TRBJ2-7 TRBD1 TRBV11-2 -
CASSVAGETQYF TGTGCCAGCAGCGTAGCGGGGGAGACCCAGTACTTC TRBJ2-5 - TRBV9 -